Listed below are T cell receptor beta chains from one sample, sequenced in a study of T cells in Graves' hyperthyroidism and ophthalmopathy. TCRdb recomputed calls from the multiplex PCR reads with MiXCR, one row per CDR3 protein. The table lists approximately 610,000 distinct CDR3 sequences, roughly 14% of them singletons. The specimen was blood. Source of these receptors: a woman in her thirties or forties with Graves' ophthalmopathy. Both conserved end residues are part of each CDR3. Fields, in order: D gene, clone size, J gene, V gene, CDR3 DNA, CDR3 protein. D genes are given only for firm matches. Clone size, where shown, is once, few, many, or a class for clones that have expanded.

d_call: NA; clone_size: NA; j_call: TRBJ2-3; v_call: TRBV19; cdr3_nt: TGTGCCAGTAGTGTCGGGCAGGGCTCCTGGGATACGCAGTATTTT; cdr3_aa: CASSVGQGSWDTQYF
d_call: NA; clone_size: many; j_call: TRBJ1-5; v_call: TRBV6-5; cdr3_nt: TGTGCCAGCAGTTACGGCCTGCGCAATCAGCCCCAGCATTTT; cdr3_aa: CASSYGLRNQPQHF
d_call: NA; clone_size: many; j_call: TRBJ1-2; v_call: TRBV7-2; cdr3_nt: TGTGCCAGCAGCTTAGGAGGAGGGCACTCCTATGGCTACACCTTC; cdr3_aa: CASSLGGGHSYGYTF
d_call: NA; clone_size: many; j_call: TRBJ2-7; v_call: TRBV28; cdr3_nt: TGTGCCAGCAGTTTATCGTGGGCTTCCTACGAGCAGTACTTC; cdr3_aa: CASSLSWASYEQYF
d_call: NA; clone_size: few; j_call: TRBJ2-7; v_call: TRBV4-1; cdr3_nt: TGCGCCAGCAGCCAAGAATCATCCGAGCAGTACTTC; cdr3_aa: CASSQESSEQYF
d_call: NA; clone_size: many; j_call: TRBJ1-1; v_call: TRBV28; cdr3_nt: TGTGCCAGCAATAAACCCTTGCAACGGCAGAACACTGAAGCTTTCTTT; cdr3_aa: CASNKPLQRQNTEAFF
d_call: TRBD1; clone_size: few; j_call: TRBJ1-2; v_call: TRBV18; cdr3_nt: TGTGCCAGCTCACTCGATCGGACAGGCCCCTTTGGGGGCTACACCTTC; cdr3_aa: CASSLDRTGPFGGYTF
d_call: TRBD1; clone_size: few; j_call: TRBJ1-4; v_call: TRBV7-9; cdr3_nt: TGTGCCAGCAGCTTGGACAGGGCTAATGAAAAACTGTTTTTT; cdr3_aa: CASSLDRANEKLFF
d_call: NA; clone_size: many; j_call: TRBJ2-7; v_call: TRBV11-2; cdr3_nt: TGTGCCAGCAGCTTAGAAGGCATCTTTAACTACGAGCAGTACTTC; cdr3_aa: CASSLEGIFNYEQYF
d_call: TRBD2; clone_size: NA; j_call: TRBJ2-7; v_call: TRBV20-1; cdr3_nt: TGCAGTGCGACGGGGACTAGCGGGAGGTTATCCTACGAGCAGTACTTC; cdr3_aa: CSATGTSGRLSYEQYF
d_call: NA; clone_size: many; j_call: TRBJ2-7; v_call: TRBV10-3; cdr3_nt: TGTGCCATCAGTGATATGGAGTATTTATCCTACGAGCAGTACTTC; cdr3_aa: CAISDMEYLSYEQYF
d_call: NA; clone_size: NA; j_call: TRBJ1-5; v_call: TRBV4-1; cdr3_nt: TGCGCCAGCAGCCAACAGGGGCGAAATAGCAATCAGCCCCAGCATTTT; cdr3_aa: CASSQQGRNSNQPQHF
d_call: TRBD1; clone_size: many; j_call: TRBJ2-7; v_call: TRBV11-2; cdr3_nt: TGTGCCAGCAGCTCCCAGGGGGCAGAGCAGTACTTC; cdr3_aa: CASSSQGAEQYF
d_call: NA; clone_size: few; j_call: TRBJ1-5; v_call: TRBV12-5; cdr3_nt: TGTGCTAGTGGTTTGGGGTTCGGTCAGCCCCAGCATTTT; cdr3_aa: CASGLGFGQPQHF
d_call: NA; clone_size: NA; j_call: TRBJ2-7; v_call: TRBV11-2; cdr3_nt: TGTGCCAGCAGCTTAGTTACTAGCTCCCACGAGCAGTACTTC; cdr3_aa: CASSLVTSSHEQYF
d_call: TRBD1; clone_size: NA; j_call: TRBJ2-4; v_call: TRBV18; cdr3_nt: TGTGCCAGCTCACCACGCGACAGGGGGCCAACTCAGTACTTC; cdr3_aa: CASSPRDRGPTQYF
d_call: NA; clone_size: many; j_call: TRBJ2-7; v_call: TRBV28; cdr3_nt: TGTGCCAGCAGTCTCCACCTCGGGGGGCCCAACGAGCAGTACTTC; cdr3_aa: CASSLHLGGPNEQYF
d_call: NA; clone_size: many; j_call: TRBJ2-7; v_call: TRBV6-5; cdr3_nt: TGTGCCAGCAGTTACCGGGCTACCCTCTACGAGCAGTACTTC; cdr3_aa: CASSYRATLYEQYF
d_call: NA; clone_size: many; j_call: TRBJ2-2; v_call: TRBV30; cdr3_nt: TGTGCCTGGAGTCCCGACAGCGGGGAGCTGTTTTTT; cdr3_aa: CAWSPDSGELFF
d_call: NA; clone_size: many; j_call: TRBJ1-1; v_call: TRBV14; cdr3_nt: TGTGCCAGCAGCTACGGACGTACCACTGAAGCTTTCTTT; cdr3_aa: CASSYGRTTEAFF
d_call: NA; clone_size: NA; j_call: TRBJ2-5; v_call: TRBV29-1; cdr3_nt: TGCAGCGTCGACGGATGGGATGGGGAGACCCAGTACTTC; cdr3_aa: CSVDGWDGETQYF
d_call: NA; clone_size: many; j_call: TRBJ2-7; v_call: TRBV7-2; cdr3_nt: TGTGCCAGCAGCCGGTCTAGCGAGCAGTACTTC; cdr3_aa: CASSRSSEQYF
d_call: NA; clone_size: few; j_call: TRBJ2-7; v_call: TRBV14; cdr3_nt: TGTGCCAGCAGCCAAGATGATGGGGGGTACGAGCAGTACTTC; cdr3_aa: CASSQDDGGYEQYF
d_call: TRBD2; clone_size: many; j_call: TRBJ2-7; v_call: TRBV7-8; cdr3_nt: TGTGCCAGCAGCTTACCCGGGACTAGCGACTACGAGCAGTACTTC; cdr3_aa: CASSLPGTSDYEQYF
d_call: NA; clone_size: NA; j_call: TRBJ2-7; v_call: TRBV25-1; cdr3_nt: TGTGCCAGCGGAAATCGATGGTACGAGCAGTACTTC; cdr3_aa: CASGNRWYEQYF
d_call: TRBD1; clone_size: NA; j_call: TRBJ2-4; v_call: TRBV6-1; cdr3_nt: TGTGCCAGCAGTGAGGGGCCAGGGGGAGTCAAAAACATTCAGTACTTC; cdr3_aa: CASSEGPGGVKNIQYF
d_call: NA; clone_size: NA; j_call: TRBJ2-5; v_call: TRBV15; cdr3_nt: TGTGCCACCAGCAGAGAAGACACCCTGGGAGAGACCCAGTACTTC; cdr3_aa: CATSREDTLGETQYF
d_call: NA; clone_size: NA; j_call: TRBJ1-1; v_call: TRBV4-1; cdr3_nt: TGCGCCAGCAGCCAAGATGGACACTCGAACACTGAAGCTTTCTTT; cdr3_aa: CASSQDGHSNTEAFF
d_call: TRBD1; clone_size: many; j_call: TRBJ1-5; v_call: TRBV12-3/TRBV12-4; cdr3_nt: TGTGCCAGCAGCCCAGGACAGGCCAGGGCCCAGCATTTT; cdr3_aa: CASSPGQARAQHF
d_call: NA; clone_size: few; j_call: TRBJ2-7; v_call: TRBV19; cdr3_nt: TGTGCCAGTAGTACTACACACGAGCAGTACTTC; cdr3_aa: CASSTTHEQYF
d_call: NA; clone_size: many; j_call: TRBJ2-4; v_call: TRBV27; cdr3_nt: TGTGCCAGCAGTGGGACTCTCGGGGGCATTCAGTACTTC; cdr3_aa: CASSGTLGGIQYF
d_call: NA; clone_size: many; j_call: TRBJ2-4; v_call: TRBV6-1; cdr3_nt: TGTGCCAGCAGCCGAGTAGGGGGGCTGACGGCCAAAAACATTCAGTACTTC; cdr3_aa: CASSRVGGLTAKNIQYF
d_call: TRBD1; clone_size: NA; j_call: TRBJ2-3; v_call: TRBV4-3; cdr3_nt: TGCGCCAGCAGCCAAGAAGGGAGCAGGGGGCTAACAGATACGCAGTATTTT; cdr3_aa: CASSQEGSRGLTDTQYF
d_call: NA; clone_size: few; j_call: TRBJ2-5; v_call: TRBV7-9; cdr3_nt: TGTGCCAGCAGCTCCATCCAAGAGACCCAGTACTTC; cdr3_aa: CASSSIQETQYF
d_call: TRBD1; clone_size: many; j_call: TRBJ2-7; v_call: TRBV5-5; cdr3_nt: TGTGCCAGCAGCAGTGGTGGGACAGGGGACGAGCAGTACTTC; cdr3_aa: CASSSGGTGDEQYF
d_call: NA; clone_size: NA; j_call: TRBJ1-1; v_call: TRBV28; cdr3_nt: TGTGCCACGCTGCAACGGGGGGCTTTCTTT; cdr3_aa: CATLQRGAFF
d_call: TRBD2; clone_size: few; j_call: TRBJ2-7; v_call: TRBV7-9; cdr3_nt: TGTGCCAGCAGCTCTTCTGCGGGAGGCGAGCAGTACTTC; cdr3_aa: CASSSSAGGEQYF
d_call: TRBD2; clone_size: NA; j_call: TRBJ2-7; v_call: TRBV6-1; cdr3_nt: TGTGCCAGCAGTATGGGGACTAGCGGGAGTGTTGGCGAGCAGTACTTC; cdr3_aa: CASSMGTSGSVGEQYF
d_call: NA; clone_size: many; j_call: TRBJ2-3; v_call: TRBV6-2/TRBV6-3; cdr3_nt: TGTGCCAGCAGTGCCTCTCTTTACACAGATACGCAGTATTTT; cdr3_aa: CASSASLYTDTQYF
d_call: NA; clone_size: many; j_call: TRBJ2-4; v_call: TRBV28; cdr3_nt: TGTGCCAGCACCCGTTCAGGCGTCAAAAACATTCAGTACTTC; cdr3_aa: CASTRSGVKNIQYF
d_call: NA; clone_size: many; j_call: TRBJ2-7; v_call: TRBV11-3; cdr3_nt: TGTGCCAGCAGCTTAAATTCAGGAACCTACTACGAGCAGTACTTC; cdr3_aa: CASSLNSGTYYEQYF
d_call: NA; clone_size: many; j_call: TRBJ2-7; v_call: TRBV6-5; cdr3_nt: TGTGCCAGCAGTTACTCCCGGGACACAAGCTCCTGCGAGCAGTACTTC; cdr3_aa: CASSYSRDTSSCEQYF
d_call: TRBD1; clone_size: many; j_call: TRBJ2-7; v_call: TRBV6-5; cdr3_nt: TGTGCCAGCAGTTCACGCAGGACAGGGTACGAGCAGTACTTC; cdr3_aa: CASSSRRTGYEQYF